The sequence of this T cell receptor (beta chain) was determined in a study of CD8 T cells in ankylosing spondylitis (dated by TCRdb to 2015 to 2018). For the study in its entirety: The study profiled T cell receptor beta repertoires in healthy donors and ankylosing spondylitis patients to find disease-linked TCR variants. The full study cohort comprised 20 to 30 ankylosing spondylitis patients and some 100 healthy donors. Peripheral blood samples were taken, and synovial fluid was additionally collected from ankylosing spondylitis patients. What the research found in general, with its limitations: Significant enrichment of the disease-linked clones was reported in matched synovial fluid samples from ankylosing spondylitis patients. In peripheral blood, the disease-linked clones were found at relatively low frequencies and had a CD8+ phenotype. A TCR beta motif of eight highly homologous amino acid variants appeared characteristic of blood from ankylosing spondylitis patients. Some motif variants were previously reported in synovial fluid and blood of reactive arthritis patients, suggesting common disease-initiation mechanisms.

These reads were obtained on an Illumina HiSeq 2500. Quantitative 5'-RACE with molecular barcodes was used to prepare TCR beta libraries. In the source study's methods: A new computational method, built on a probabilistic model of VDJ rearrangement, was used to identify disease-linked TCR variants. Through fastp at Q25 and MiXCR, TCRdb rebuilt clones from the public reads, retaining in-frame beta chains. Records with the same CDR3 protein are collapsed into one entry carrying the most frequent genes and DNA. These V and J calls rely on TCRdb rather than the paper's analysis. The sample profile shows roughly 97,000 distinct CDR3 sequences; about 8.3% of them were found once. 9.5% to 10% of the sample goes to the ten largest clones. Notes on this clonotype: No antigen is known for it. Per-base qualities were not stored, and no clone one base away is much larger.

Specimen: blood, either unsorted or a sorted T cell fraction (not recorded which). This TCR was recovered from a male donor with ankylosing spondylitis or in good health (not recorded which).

The bases read TGTGCCAGCAGCTTGGAGGGGAGAAGCTATGGCTACACCTTC. Translated, it reads CASSLEGRSYGYTF. The chain was built from TRBV5-4 and TRBJ1-2; TRBD1 might be the D gene, on 5 matching bases. The germline V gene (reference sequence) yields SGHNT for CDR1 and YYREEE for CDR2. The CDR3 has 14 amino acids, counting the end cysteine and phenylalanine. Just the 42-base CDR3 DNA is kept, in frame starting at base 1. Trimming at the junction amounts to 0 bases on V and 4 bases on J, and the germline ends lie 10 bases apart.